These T cell receptor beta chains were read from a single sample in a study of radiotherapy plus CTLA-4 blockade in lung cancer. Sequencing was performed with immunoSEQ multiplex PCR; in TCRdb, only in-frame clones are kept and a portion is missing. The sample has just under 60,000 clones, less than 75% seen once; the top ten hold about 8.5%. The sequences come from peripheral blood, collected from a patient treated with radiotherapy plus ipilimumab. The receptors were sampled from a human donor with non-small cell lung cancer whose response to radiotherapy plus ipilimumab could not be evaluated. The CDR3 runs from the conserved cysteine through the conserved F or W. Each record gives: J gene, D gene, V gene, clone size, CDR3 DNA, CDR3 protein. A D gene is named only where the DNA matches it firmly. Clone size appears in some rows only: once, few, many, or a class for an expanded clone.

J: TRBJ1-2; D: TRBD1; V: TRBV30; size: .; DNA: TGTGCCTGGACCCTGTACGGGACAGGGTCTGGCTACACCTTC; CDR3: CAWTLYGTGSGYTF
J: TRBJ2-7; D: TRBD2; V: TRBV5-1; size: .; DNA: TGCGCCAGCAGCTTAACGACAGCGGGAGGGCAGGAGCAGTACTTC; CDR3: CASSLTTAGGQEQYF
J: TRBJ2-2; D: TRBD2; V: TRBV7-2; size: .; DNA: TGTGCCAGCAGCTTAGCGGCTAGCGGGGGCGGGGAGCTGTTTTTT; CDR3: CASSLAASGGGELFF
J: TRBJ1-3; D: .; V: TRBV7-8; size: .; DNA: TGTGCCAGCAGCTTGAACTGGCCAGGGATCCCCATATATTTT; CDR3: CASSLNWPGIPIYF
J: TRBJ2-6; D: .; V: TRBV28; size: .; DNA: TGTGCCAGTAGGGGGTCTGGGGCCAACGTCCTGACTTTC; CDR3: CASRGSGANVLTF
J: TRBJ1-4; D: TRBD1; V: TRBV7-2; size: .; DNA: TGTGCCAGCAGCACCGGGACAGGGCTCGAAAAACTGTTTTTT; CDR3: CASSTGTGLEKLFF
J: TRBJ2-7; D: .; V: TRBV19; size: .; DNA: TGTGCCAGTAGTACCTCCCCGTCCTACGAGCAGTACTTC; CDR3: CASSTSPSYEQYF
J: TRBJ2-3; D: TRBD2; V: TRBV10-2; size: once; DNA: TGCGCCAGCAGTGTCCGGACTAGAGGCACAGATACGCAGTATTTT; CDR3: CASSVRTRGTDTQYF
J: TRBJ1-5; D: TRBD1; V: TRBV7-9; size: few; DNA: TGTGCCAGCAGCCCGACAGGGATTCAGCCCCAGCATTTT; CDR3: CASSPTGIQPQHF
J: TRBJ2-7; D: .; V: TRBV5-1; size: .; DNA: TGCGCCAGCAGCACGACAGGATCGTACTACGAGCAGTACTTC; CDR3: CASSTTGSYYEQYF
J: TRBJ2-2; D: .; V: TRBV7-3; size: .; DNA: TGTGCCAGCAGCTTACAGGGTAACACCGGGGAGCTGTTTTTT; CDR3: CASSLQGNTGELFF
J: TRBJ1-1; D: TRBD1; V: TRBV10-3; size: .; DNA: TGTGCCATCAGTGTCGGGACAGGGAACACTGAAGCTTTCTTT; CDR3: CAISVGTGNTEAFF
J: TRBJ1-5; D: .; V: TRBV28; size: .; DNA: TGTGCCAGCAGTTTTCGGCGGGACGGCGGGGTCTATAGCAATCAGCCCCAGCATTTT; CDR3: CASSFRRDGGVYSNQPQHF
J: TRBJ2-1; D: TRBD2; V: TRBV11-3; size: .; DNA: TGTGCCAGCATGGGACTAGCGTCCCATGAGCAGTTCTTC; CDR3: CASMGLASHEQFF
J: TRBJ1-4; D: .; V: TRBV27; size: .; DNA: TGTGCCAGCAGTTTCCGGAGGGGTCTAGGGGAAAAACTGTTTTTT; CDR3: CASSFRRGLGEKLFF
J: TRBJ2-3; D: TRBD2; V: TRBV5-1; size: few; DNA: TGCGCCAGCAGCCTAGACGGGGGGGCGAGCACAGATACGCAGTATTTT; CDR3: CASSLDGGASTDTQYF
J: TRBJ2-1; D: TRBD2; V: TRBV28; size: .; DNA: TGTGCCAGCAGTTTCCGGGGGGACAATGAGCAGTTCTTC; CDR3: CASSFRGDNEQFF
J: TRBJ2-5; D: TRBD1; V: TRBV19; size: .; DNA: TGTGCCAGTACCGTGACAGGGGGCGGAGAGACCCAGTACTTC; CDR3: CASTVTGGGETQYF
J: TRBJ2-3; D: .; V: TRBV4-1; size: .; DNA: TGCGCCAGCAGCCAAGAGGTGGCGGCGGATACGCAGTATTTT; CDR3: CASSQEVAADTQYF
J: TRBJ2-2; D: TRBD1; V: TRBV9; size: once; DNA: TGTGCCAGCAGCGTCTCGGACAGGGGAGACACCGGGGAGCTGTTTTTT; CDR3: CASSVSDRGDTGELFF
J: TRBJ2-3; D: TRBD1; V: TRBV18; size: .; DNA: TGTGCCAGCTCACCGAACCCGACAGGGAGAGGGGATACGCAGTATTTT; CDR3: CASSPNPTGRGDTQYF
J: TRBJ2-3; D: TRBD1; V: TRBV4-3; size: .; DNA: TGCGCCAGCAGCGGGACAGGGCCAGCAGATACGCAGTATTTT; CDR3: CASSGTGPADTQYF
J: TRBJ2-6; D: .; V: TRBV27; size: .; DNA: TGTGCCAGCAGCAGAGGGGGGGCAGGGGCCAACGTCCTGACTTTC; CDR3: CASSRGGAGANVLTF
J: TRBJ1-5; D: .; V: TRBV21-1; size: .; DNA: TGTGCCAGCCAGACAGGGAATCAGCCCCAGCATTTT; CDR3: CASQTGNQPQHF
J: TRBJ1-1; D: TRBD1; V: TRBV28; size: .; DNA: TGTGCCAGCAGTTCTGGGGACAGGGTGAACACTGAAGCTTTCTTT; CDR3: CASSSGDRVNTEAFF
J: TRBJ2-2; D: TRBD1; V: TRBV2; size: .; DNA: TGTGCCAGCAGGGGACAGGGAACAACCGGGGAGCTGTTTTTT; CDR3: CASRGQGTTGELFF
J: TRBJ1-6; D: .; V: TRBV4-2; size: .; DNA: TGTGCCAGCAGCCAAGGTCTGGGGCCTAGTTCACCCCTCCACTTT; CDR3: CASSQGLGPSSPLHF
J: TRBJ1-1; D: TRBD1; V: TRBV7-3; size: .; DNA: TGTGCCAGCAGCCCTGCCGGACAGGGGGCCGACACTGAAGCTTTCTTT; CDR3: CASSPAGQGADTEAFF
J: TRBJ2-3; D: TRBD1; V: TRBV2; size: once; DNA: TGTGCCAGCAGTGAAGCGCCGACAGGGGGCACAGATACGCAGTATTTT; CDR3: CASSEAPTGGTDTQYF
J: TRBJ2-7; D: TRBD2; V: TRBV5-1; size: .; DNA: TGCGCCAGCAGCTTCCTAGCGGAGGATTCCTACGAGCAGTACTTC; CDR3: CASSFLAEDSYEQYF
J: TRBJ2-1; D: .; V: TRBV7-2; size: .; DNA: TGTGCCAGCAGCTTAGAGGCTATCGGGGTAGAGGAGCAGTTCTTC; CDR3: CASSLEAIGVEEQFF
J: TRBJ1-1; D: TRBD1; V: TRBV6-5; size: .; DNA: TGTGCCACTAACAGGGGGTTGAACACTGAAGCTTTCTTT; CDR3: CATNRGLNTEAFF
J: TRBJ2-7; D: .; V: TRBV6-1; size: few; DNA: TGTGCCAGCAGTGAAAACAGACTAAACTACGAGCAGTACTTC; CDR3: CASSENRLNYEQYF
J: TRBJ1-3; D: TRBD1; V: TRBV5-1; size: once; DNA: TGCGCCAGCAGCCGGGACAGGGGAGATGGAAACACCATATATTTT; CDR3: CASSRDRGDGNTIYF
J: TRBJ1-3; D: .; V: TRBV6-6; size: .; DNA: TGTGCCAGCACTGCTGGAAACACCATATATTTT; CDR3: CASTAGNTIYF
J: TRBJ1-5; D: TRBD1; V: TRBV18; size: .; DNA: TGTGCCAGCTCACCGACAGGGTCAACTCAGCCCCAGCATTTT; CDR3: CASSPTGSTQPQHF
J: TRBJ2-2; D: .; V: TRBV5-1; size: .; DNA: TGCGCCAGCAGCTTGGTCCGGGGTGAAGGGCGGCTGTTTTTT; CDR3: CASSLVRGEGRLFF
J: TRBJ2-3; D: TRBD2; V: TRBV2; size: .; DNA: TGTGCCAGCACACGCCAGCTAGCGGGGGGCACAGATACGCAGTATTTT; CDR3: CASTRQLAGGTDTQYF
J: TRBJ1-2; D: .; V: TRBV10-3; size: once; DNA: TGTGCCATCAGAGAGTCGGGGGGAATCTCAACTGGCTACACCTTC; CDR3: CAIRESGGISTGYTF
J: TRBJ2-7; D: TRBD2; V: TRBV5-1; size: .; DNA: TGCGCCAGCAGCTTGGTGGTAGCGGGTACCTACGAGCAGTACTTC; CDR3: CASSLVVAGTYEQYF
J: TRBJ1-5; D: .; V: TRBV15; size: .; DNA: TGTGCCACCAGCAGAGCATTGGGGGCGATTCAGCCCCAGCATTTT; CDR3: CATSRALGAIQPQHF
J: TRBJ1-5; D: TRBD1; V: TRBV28; size: .; DNA: TGTGCCAGCAGACCTGGGTACAGGGGTTTTAGGAATCAGCCCCAGCATTTT; CDR3: CASRPGYRGFRNQPQHF
J: TRBJ1-2; D: .; V: TRBV19; size: few; DNA: TGTGCCAGTAGTATAGGACTACAAGGCTACACCTTC; CDR3: CASSIGLQGYTF
J: TRBJ1-2; D: TRBD1; V: TRBV11-2; size: .; DNA: TGTGCCAGCAGCACAACAGGGACAGCTAACTATGGCTACACCTTC; CDR3: CASSTTGTANYGYTF
J: TRBJ2-2; D: TRBD2; V: TRBV18; size: .; DNA: TGTGCCAGCTCATCGGGACTAGCGGACACCGGGGAGCTGTTTTTT; CDR3: CASSSGLADTGELFF
J: TRBJ2-5; D: .; V: TRBV7-2; size: few; DNA: TGTGCCAGCAGCTTGCTTACTAGGGAAGAGACCCAGTACTTC; CDR3: CASSLLTREETQYF
J: TRBJ2-1; D: .; V: TRBV11-2; size: .; DNA: TGTGCCAGCAGCCCCCGCATAGCTGGTGAGCAGTTCTTC; CDR3: CASSPRIAGEQFF
J: TRBJ2-2; D: TRBD2; V: TRBV7-3; size: .; DNA: TGTGCCAGCAGCTCGGGACTAGCGGGAGCAAGCGGGGAGCTGTTTTTT; CDR3: CASSSGLAGASGELFF
J: TRBJ2-3; D: TRBD2; V: TRBV5-1; size: .; DNA: TGCGCCAGCAGCTTGGGGCTAGCGGGTATGAGCACAGATACGCAGTATTTT; CDR3: CASSLGLAGMSTDTQYF
J: TRBJ2-2; D: TRBD2; V: TRBV30; size: .; DNA: TGTGCCTGGAACGATGGGACTAGCGGGACAAACACCGGGGAGCTGTTTTTT; CDR3: CAWNDGTSGTNTGELFF
J: TRBJ2-1; D: TRBD2; V: TRBV28; size: .; DNA: TGTGCCAGCAGCCAGACTCGGCGTAGGAGCGGGGGGTTTTCCTACAATGAGCAGTTCTTC; CDR3: CASSQTRRRSGGFSYNEQFF
J: TRBJ1-3; D: TRBD1; V: TRBV7-2; size: few; DNA: TGTGCCAGCAGCTTGACAGGGGGGGACGGAAACACCATATATTTT; CDR3: CASSLTGGDGNTIYF
J: TRBJ1-2; D: TRBD1; V: TRBV19; size: .; DNA: TGTGCCAGTAGTACATGGACAGGGGTCTACTATGGCTACACCTTC; CDR3: CASSTWTGVYYGYTF
J: TRBJ1-5; D: .; V: TRBV6-6; size: many; DNA: TGTGCCAGCAGACCCGGACTTGGGGAGAATCAGCCCCAGCATTTT; CDR3: CASRPGLGENQPQHF
J: TRBJ2-1; D: TRBD2; V: TRBV5-6; size: .; DNA: TGTGCCAGCAGCCCCACCTTCCGACGGGAGGGCGATGAGCAGTTCTTC; CDR3: CASSPTFRREGDEQFF
J: TRBJ2-1; D: .; V: TRBV7-3; size: .; DNA: TGTGCCAGCAGCTTAACAGGAGAGCAGGGTGAGCAGTTCTTC; CDR3: CASSLTGEQGEQFF
J: TRBJ2-5; D: .; V: TRBV19; size: .; DNA: TGTGCCAGCCGGAGCGGTGAGACCCAGTACTTC; CDR3: CASRSGETQYF
J: TRBJ2-2; D: TRBD1; V: TRBV4-1; size: .; DNA: TGCGCCAGCAGCCAGACCCTACAGGGGACCGGGGAGCTGTTTTTT; CDR3: CASSQTLQGTGELFF